The 32 T cell receptor beta chains below all came from one sample that was sequenced in a study of metastatic and nonmetastatic thyroid tumors. All patients reached thyroid surgery having received no treatment beforehand. MiXCR re-clonotyped the PCR reads for TCRdb. This table has 40,000 to 55,000 clones, about 16% appearing once. Sequenced input: blood. These receptors came from a female donor with papillary thyroid cancer or a benign thyroid nodule (not recorded which). Some clones in this sample may be carry-over from other donors' samples.

The sample holds many counts of this clone. The junction shows a germline mismatch at one end, possibly a read error. This chain joins TRBV27 and TRBJ2-7; a possible D gene is TRBD2 (7 bases). CDR1 MNHEY and CDR2 SMNVEV come from the germline V gene (reference sequence). The CDR3 extends over 15 amino acids. The CDR3 nucleotides read TGTGCCAGCAGTCTATCCCCTGGGGGGGCGGGGGAGCAGTACTTC. This codes for CASSLSPGGAGEQYF.

This clone has a count of ten or more. The chain uses TRBV2 and TRBJ1-6; D is unresolved. Germline CDR1 SNHLY, CDR2 FYNNEI. This CDR3 is 14 amino acids long. Trimming took 8 bases from V and 5 from J, leaving 13 bases between them. CDR3 nucleotides: TGTGCCAGCGGGGATGGTAGGGATAATTCACCCCTCCACTTT. Amino acids: CASGDGRDNSPLHF.

This clone was seen repeatedly, ten times or more. Mismatch with germline at one junction end may stem from a read error. The gene calls are TRBV12-3 or TRBV12-4 and TRBJ2-1, with TRBD2 identical over 10 bases. CDR3 length equals 16 residues. CDR3 residues: CASRPGGDRYGTSVLF. The CDR3 nucleotides are TGTGCCAGCAGGCCAGGTGGGGATAGGTATGGGACTAGCGTACTCTTC.

As for this clone: Relative to the germline gene, one junction end is altered; a read error may explain this. The chain recombines TRBV6-1 with TRBJ1-5, with D possibly being TRBD1 (6 bases). The germline gives CDR1 MNHNS, CDR2 SASEGT. The CDR3 is 13 residues long. The CDR3 spells CASSGTDSQTQQF. CDR3 bases: TGTGCCAGCAGTGGGACAGACAGCCAGACCCAGCAGTTT.

This clone occurred many times. The chain carries TRBV2 and TRBJ1-2; no clear D gene. Germline V gene sequence: CDR1 SNHLY, CDR2 FYNNEI. The CDR3 covers 14 residues. V gave up 5 bases and J gave up 6 bases, with 16 bases separating them. CDR3 loop: CASSLDVGKNGYTF. The CDR3 DNA reads TGTGCCAGCAGTCTGGACGTTGGGAAAAATGGCTACACCTTC.

Comments on this clone: A junction boundary mismatches the germline segment, possibly from a read error. The chain employs TRBV27 and TRBJ2-7; D ambiguous. This CDR3 comprises 15 residues. Germline CDR1 MNHEY, CDR2 SMNVEV (reference sequence). The CDR3 loop reads CASSTVLPLPYKQYF. The CDR3 DNA reads TGTGCCAGCAGTACGGTACTTCCACTTCCCTACAAGCAGTACTTC.

This clone was seen repeatedly, ten times or more. The CDR3 is CASSDGAYEQFF. DNA of the CDR3: TGTGCCAGCAGTGATGGGGCATATGAGCAGTTCTTC. The chain is built from TRBV6-1 and TRBJ2-1; D may be TRBD1 (5 bases). V shed 3 bases and J shed 8 bases, with 8 bases lying between them. Germline CDR1 is MNHNS and CDR2 is SASEGT. The CDR3 has 12 amino acids.

This clone was seen at least ten times. The V gene is TRBV10-3, the J gene TRBJ1-1, with no clear D. The CDR3 sequence is 12 residues long. Deletions cut 3 bases from V and 5 bases from J, with 7 bases between. Germline V gives CDR1 ENHRY, CDR2 SYGVKD. CDR3 sequence: CAISDQSTEAFF. In DNA, the CDR3 is TGTGCCATCAGTGACCAATCAACTGAAGCTTTCTTT.

The chain is built from TRBV20-1 and TRBJ1-5; unclear D gene. Germline assignment: CDR1 DFQATT and CDR2 SNEGSKA (reference sequence). The CDR3 sequence is 12 residues long. The ends were cut back, 6 bases at V and 1 base at J, with 7 bases in the middle. Here the CDR3 DNA reads TGCAGTGCCGGACGGAGCAATCAGCCCCAGCATTTT. Translation gives CSAGRSNQPQHF.

This clone was recorded at least ten times. The chain is built from TRBV15 and TRBJ2-6; D is unclear. The CDR3 is made up of 18 amino acids. V lost 0 bases and J lost 0, with 12 bases in between. CDR1 is LNHNV and CDR2 is YYDKDF in the germline V gene (reference sequence). CDR3 nucleotides: TGTGCCACCAGCAGAGACCTTCACGTCCCCTCTGGGGCCAACGTCCTGACTTTC. Protein product: CATSRDLHVPSGANVLTF. Complete variable domain (other parts from reference TRBV15 and TRBJ2-6): DAMVIQNPRYQVTQFGKPVTLSCSQTLNHNVMYWYQQKSSQAPKLLFHYYDKDFNNEADTPDNFQSRRPNTSFCFLDIRSPGLGDTAMYLCATSRDLHVPSGANVLTFGAGSRLTVL.

In this sample, this clone turned up many times. V is TRBV12-3 or TRBV12-4 and J is TRBJ1-1; D perhaps matches TRBD1 (6 bases). Trimming removed 6 bases from V and 4 bases from J, with 15 bases in between. There are 14 residues in the CDR3. CDR3 in DNA: TGTGCCAGCAGCCTCCGGGGGACATTCACTGAAGCTTTCTTT. This sequence encodes CASSLRGTFTEAFF.

CDR3 in DNA: TGTGCCAGCAGCCGTGACAAGAGCTCCTACAATGAGCAGTTCTTC. Translating it yields CASSRDKSSYNEQFF. J is TRBJ2-1 and V is TRBV4-2, with D uncertain. Germline V gene data show CDR1 as LGHNA and CDR2 as YNFKEQ. V was shortened by 4 bases and J by 0 bases, with 10 bases between the two germline ends. The CDR3 length is 15 residues.

The rearrangement uses TRBV24-1 and TRBJ2-1, with 7 bases lining up with TRBD2. Germline lookup yields CDR1 KGHDR and CDR2 SFDVKD. CDR3 length: 16 amino acids. The J segment lost 1 base and the V segment lost 5 bases, leaving 7 bases of the junction unmatched. The CDR3 coding sequence is TGTGCCACCAGTGTCCTAGCGGTATCATCCTACAATGAGCAGTTCTTC. Translating gives CATSVLAVSSYNEQFF.

The chain couples TRBV7-8 to TRBJ2-7, with 14 bases lining up with TRBD2. This CDR3 contains 17 residues. The V gene's germline CDR1 is SGHVS and CDR2 FQNEAQ. With V trimmed by 7 bases and J by 5 bases, 13 bases remained unmatched. CDR3: CASIAGLAGGRLHEQYF. Written as DNA, the CDR3 is TGTGCCAGCATCGCCGGACTAGCGGGAGGCCGGCTTCACGAGCAGTACTTC.

This clone appeared many times. The chain links TRBV19 to TRBJ2-1, with unresolved D. Deletions cut 7 bases from V and 5 bases from J, with 9 bases between. CDR3 length: 12 residues. Per germline, CDR1 LNHDA and CDR2 SQIVND (reference sequence). Here the CDR3 reads CASKGLDNEQFF. For the CDR3, the DNA is TGTGCCAGTAAAGGATTGGACAATGAGCAGTTCTTC.

This clone has ten or more counts. The same CDR3 is also encoded by other DNA sequences in this sample. The chain carries TRBV30 and TRBJ1-2; D is uncertain. This CDR3 is built from 11 residues. Trimming left V 1 base short and J 1 base short, with 1 base between. CDR1 and CDR2 from the germline V gene are GTSNPN and SVGIG (reference sequence). This chain's CDR3 is CAWSGNYGYTF. CDR3 DNA sequence: TGTGCCTGGAGTGGTAACTATGGCTACACCTTC.

The chain carries TRBV6-1 and TRBJ2-1; TRBD2 might be the D (6 bases). The ends were cut back, 6 bases at V and 10 bases at J, with 16 bases in the middle. Germline CDR1 and CDR2: MNHNS and SASEGT. The CDR3 is 13 amino acids. The DNA for the CDR3 is TGTGCCAGCAGCCTCTCGACTAGATTGGAGCAGTTCTTC. Its protein is CASSLSTRLEQFF.

This clone was seen only a few times. It is likely a read error, because the conserved phenylalanine at the end of the CDR3 is missing. This sequence joins TRBV19 and TRBJ1-3, with D perhaps TRBD1 (5 bases). Per the germline V gene, CDR1 is LNHDA and CDR2 is SQIVND (reference sequence). The CDR3 length is 13 residues. The CDR3 here is CTSRDSSRNTIYS. CDR3 DNA sequence: TGTACCAGTAGAGACAGTAGTAGAAACACCATATATTCT.

Ten or more counts support this clone. The CDR3 sequence: CASSDRLYEQYF. Written as DNA, the CDR3 is TGTGCCAGCAGTGACAGGCTCTACGAGCAGTACTTC. This sequence joins TRBV2 and TRBJ2-7; D is unresolved. This CDR3 comprises 12 residues. Germline CDR1 is SNHLY and CDR2 is FYNNEI. V shed 3 bases and J shed 3 bases, with 6 bases lying between them.

This chain joins TRBV5-1 and TRBJ1-1; no clear D gene. CDR1 and CDR2 from the germline V gene are SGHRS and YFSETQ. This CDR3 has 15 amino acids. Trimming cost V 1 base and J 0 bases, with 10 bases left between them. The CDR3 sequence: CASSLPTEVNTEAFF. The CDR3 DNA reads as TGCGCCAGCAGCTTGCCCACAGAGGTGAACACTGAAGCTTTCTTT. The complete variable domain, with remaining parts taken from reference TRBV5-1 and TRBJ1-1, reads KAGVTQTPRYLIKTRGQQVTLSCSPISGHRSVSWYQQTPGQGLQFLFEYFSETQRNKGNFPGRFSGRQFSNSRSEMNVSTLELGDSALYLCASSLPTEVNTEAFFGQGTRLTVV.

This clone was observed a handful of times. The V gene is TRBV10-2, the J gene TRBJ2-7; 7 bases agree with TRBD2. The CDR3 has 13 residues. In germline, CDR1 is WSHSY, CDR2 SAAADI. Unmatched junction bases numbered 1, after V lost 2 bases and J lost 3 bases. The CDR3 reads CASSEPSGYEQYF. CDR3 DNA sequence: TGCGCCAGCAGTGAGCCTAGCGGCTACGAGCAGTACTTC.

This chain joins TRBV11-2 and TRBJ2-7; D gene unclear. CDR3 length equals 15 residues. Trimming removed 3 bases from V and 3 bases from J, with 15 bases in between. CDR1 and CDR2 (germline): SGHAT, FQNNGV. In DNA form, the CDR3 reads TGTGCCAGCAGCTTTGGGCTGTCATCCTTCTACGAGCAGTACTTC. Protein product: CASSFGLSSFYEQYF. Variable domain in full (rest from reference TRBV11-2 and TRBJ2-7): EAGVAQSPRYKIIEKRQSVAFWCNPISGHATLYWYQQILGQGPKLLIQFQNNGVVDDSQLPKDRFSAERLKGVDSTLKIQPAKLEDSAVYLCASSFGLSSFYEQYFGPGTRLTVT.

This clone was picked up many times. The chain carries TRBV20-1 and TRBJ1-2; 10 bases map to TRBD1. CDR3 size: 11 residues. Germline-derived CDR1 and CDR2 are DFQATT and SNEGSKA (reference sequence). CDR3 coding DNA: TGCAGCGGGACAGGGGACTATGGCTACACCTTC. It yields the protein CSGTGDYGYTF.

The chain combines TRBV6-9 with TRBJ2-7; D remains unclear. The V gene lost 1 base and the J gene lost 0 bases, with 13 bases spanning the gap. CDR1 is MNHGY, CDR2 SVAAGI, per germline. This CDR3 is 16 amino acids long. CDR3 DNA: TGTGCCAGCAGTTATTTTGGTCGCCGACTCTCCTACGAGCAGTACTTC. It is translated as CASSYFGRRLSYEQYF.

The chain has TRBV6-5 and TRBJ2-5; tentatively, D is TRBD2 (5 bases). V was cut by 4 bases and J by 8 bases, with 11 bases left in between. Germline CDR1 is MNHEY and CDR2 is SVGAGI. The CDR3 spans 12 residues. The CDR3: CASSFGRDTQYF. The CDR3 nucleotides are TGTGCCAGCAGTTTCGGTCGGGATACCCAGTACTTC.

The sample holds many counts of this clone. This rearrangement joins TRBV7-2 to TRBJ2-1; TRBD2 agrees at 13 bases. Looked up from germline, CDR1 is SGHTA and CDR2 is FQGNSA. This CDR3 spans 14 amino acids. The V segment lost 5 bases and the J segment 9 bases; nucleotides outside the gene matches: 4. CDR3 in amino acids: CASSTSGRDREQFF. CDR3 nucleotides: TGTGCCAGCAGCACTAGCGGGAGGGACCGTGAGCAGTTCTTC.

Ten or more counts support this clone. The chain has TRBV29-1 and TRBJ2-2, with D perhaps assigned TRBD1 or TRBD2 (6 bases each). Germline-derived CDR1 and CDR2 are SQVTM and ANQGSEA. V lost 0 bases to trimming and J lost 0 bases, with 14 bases between them. This CDR3 contains 17 residues. In nucleotides, the CDR3 is TGCAGCGTTGAAGATTTTGGCGGGACAACGAACACCGGGGAGCTGTTTTTT. The encoded protein is CSVEDFGGTTNTGELFF.

Details on this clone: This may come from a read error, since a much larger clone is one base off. The same CDR3 also results from other DNA sequences found in this sample. The chain employs TRBV7-9 and TRBJ2-4, with 8 bases matching TRBD1. Trimming took 5 bases from V and 9 from J; bases not matched to a gene: 9. Germline CDR1 is SEHNR and CDR2 is FQNEAQ (reference sequence). The CDR3 has 14 amino acids. For the CDR3, the DNA is TGTGCCAGCAGCCGAACAGGGGGACGGATCATTCAGTACTTC. It encodes CASSRTGGRIIQYF.

In this sample, this clone turned up many times. The chain recombines TRBV4-1 with TRBJ1-1, with D possibly being TRBD1 (5 bases). The CDR3 is made up of 14 amino acids. CDR1 is MGHRA and CDR2 is YSYEKL in the germline V gene. V lost 3 bases and J 1 base, leaving 9 bases between the germline ends. CDR3 loop: CASSQGRWNTEAFF. DNA of the CDR3: TGCGCCAGCAGCCAGGGACGGTGGAACACTGAAGCTTTCTTT.

Many counts were recorded for this clone. The V gene is TRBV5-1, the J gene TRBJ2-5; 11 bases align to TRBD2. The CDR3 consists of 15 residues. CDR1 SGHRS and CDR2 YFSETQ come from the germline V gene. Trimming removed 3 bases from V and 7 bases from J; junction bases left unmatched: 8. Here the CDR3 reads CASSSQLAGGGTQYF. The CDR3, as DNA: TGCGCCAGCAGCTCTCAATTAGCGGGAGGGGGGACCCAGTACTTC.

Regarding this clone: A read error may produce the germline difference seen at one junction end. The rearrangement uses TRBV2 and TRBJ2-1; D not resolved. The germline V gene has CDR1 SNHLY and CDR2 FYNNEI. This CDR3 has 12 residues. CDR3 nucleotide sequence: TGTGCCAACAGTGTCGTAGGAATCGAGCAGTTCTTC. This gives the protein CANSVVGIEQFF. Full variable domain (rest looked up from reference TRBV2 and TRBJ2-1): EPEVTQTPSHQVTQMGQEVILRCVPISNHLYFYWYRQILGQKVEFLVSFYNNEISEKSEIFDDQFSVERPDGSNFTLKIRSTKLEDSAMYFCANSVVGIEQFFGPGTRLTVL.

V usage is TRBV20-1 and J usage is TRBJ1-5; D gene unclear. Between the trimmed V and J ends, which lost 0 bases and 2 bases, there was a span of 2 bases. Germline assignment: CDR1 DFQATT and CDR2 SNEGSKA (reference sequence). This CDR3 contains 12 residues. In DNA form, the CDR3 reads TGCAGTGCTAGAGATCGCAATCAGCCCCAGCATTTT. It yields the protein CSARDRNQPQHF.